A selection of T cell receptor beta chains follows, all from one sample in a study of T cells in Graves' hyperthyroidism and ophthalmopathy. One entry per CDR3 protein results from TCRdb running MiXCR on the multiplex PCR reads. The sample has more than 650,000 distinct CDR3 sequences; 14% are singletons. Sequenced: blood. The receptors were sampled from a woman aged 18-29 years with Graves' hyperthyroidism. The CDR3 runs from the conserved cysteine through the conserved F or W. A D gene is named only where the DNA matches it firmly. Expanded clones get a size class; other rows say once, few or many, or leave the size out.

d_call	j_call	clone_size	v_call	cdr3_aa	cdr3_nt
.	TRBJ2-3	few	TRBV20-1	CSARDTRGRGDTQYF	TGCAGTGCTAGAGATACTCGAGGTCGGGGAGATACGCAGTATTTT
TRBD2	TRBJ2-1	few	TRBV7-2	CASSLGGASGRAHEQFF	TGTGCCAGCAGCTTAGGCGGGGCTAGCGGGAGGGCCCATGAGCAGTTCTTC
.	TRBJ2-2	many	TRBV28	CASSLARRGTGELFF	TGTGCCAGCAGTTTGGCCAGACGGGGCACCGGGGAGCTGTTTTTT
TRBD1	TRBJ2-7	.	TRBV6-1	CASSTGTVYYEQYF	TGTGCCAGCTCCACCGGGACAGTATACTACGAGCAGTACTTC
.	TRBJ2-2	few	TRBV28	CASSVRGLRGELFF	TGTGCCAGCAGTGTCCGGGGCTTACGCGGGGAGCTGTTTTTT
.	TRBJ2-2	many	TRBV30	CAWTYSRVGELFF	TGTGCCTGGACCTACTCGAGGGTCGGGGAGCTGTTTTTT
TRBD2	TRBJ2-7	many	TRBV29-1	CSVERLAGPSSYEQYF	TGCAGCGTTGAACGACTAGCGGGACCAAGCTCCTACGAGCAGTACTTC
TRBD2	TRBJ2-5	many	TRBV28	CASRGRGDGTQYF	TGTGCCAGCAGGGGGCGGGGGGACGGGACCCAGTACTTC
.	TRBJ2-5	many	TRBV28	CASRRASEQETQYF	TGTGCCAGCAGGCGGGCTAGCGAACAAGAGACCCAGTACTTC
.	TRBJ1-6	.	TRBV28	CASSPIGVSSSYNSPLHF	TGTGCCAGCAGTCCCATAGGGGTATCGTCCTCCTATAATTCACCCCTCCACTTT
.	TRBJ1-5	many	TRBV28	CASSPTTGQPQHF	TGTGCCAGCAGCCCAACAACGGGTCAGCCCCAGCATTTT
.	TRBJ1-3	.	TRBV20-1	CSARVTGRIPGNTIYF	TGCAGTGCTAGAGTGACAGGAAGGATCCCTGGAAACACCATATATTTT
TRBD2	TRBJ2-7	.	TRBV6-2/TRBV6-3	CASSYGLAGNEQYF	TGTGCCAGCAGTTACGGACTAGCGGGCAACGAGCAGTACTTC
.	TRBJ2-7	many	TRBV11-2	CASSLEAGINLYEQYF	TGTGCCAGCAGCTTAGAGGCAGGAATCAACCTTTACGAGCAGTACTTC
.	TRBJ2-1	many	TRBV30	CAWSKTGNNEQFF	TGTGCCTGGAGTAAGACTGGGAACAATGAGCAGTTCTTC
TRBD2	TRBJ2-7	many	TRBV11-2	CASSRMASGSYYEQYF	TGTGCCAGCAGTAGAATGGCTAGCGGGAGTTACTACGAGCAGTACTTC
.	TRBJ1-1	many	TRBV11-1	CASSILTGLNTEAFF	TGTGCCAGCAGCATATTGACAGGTCTGAACACTGAAGCTTTCTTT
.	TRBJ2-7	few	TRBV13	CASSLGNTLYEQYF	TGTGCCAGCAGCTTAGGCAACACTCTCTACGAGCAGTACTTC
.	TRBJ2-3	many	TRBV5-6	CASSLDRVLRGSTDTQYF	TGTGCCAGCAGCTTGGATCGGGTCCTACGGGGCTCCACAGATACGCAGTATTTT
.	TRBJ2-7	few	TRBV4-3	CASSQASTGYEQYF	TGCGCCAGCAGCCAAGCCTCGACAGGATACGAGCAGTACTTC
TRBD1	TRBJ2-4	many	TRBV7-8	CASSQGQGGSKNIQYF	TGTGCCAGCAGCCAGGGACAGGGCGGATCCAAAAACATTCAGTACTTC
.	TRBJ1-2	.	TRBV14	CASSQDGPNYGYTF	TGTGCCAGCAGCCAAGATGGCCCTAACTATGGCTACACCTTC
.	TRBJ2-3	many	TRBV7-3	CASSYPGADTQYF	TGTGCCAGCAGCTACCCGGGGGCAGATACGCAGTATTTT
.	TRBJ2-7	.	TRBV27	CASSPSDLGFTEQYF	TGTGCCAGCAGCCCCTCCGACCTCGGCTTCACAGAGCAGTACTTC
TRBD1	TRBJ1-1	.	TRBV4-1	CASRGQLKNTEAFF	TGCGCCAGCAGGGGACAGCTCAAAAACACTGAAGCTTTCTTT
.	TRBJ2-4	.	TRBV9	CASSVGSSDIQYF	TGTGCCAGCAGCGTAGGCAGCAGCGACATTCAGTACTTC
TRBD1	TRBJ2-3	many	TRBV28	CASSLWPTGGEGGGEDTQYF	TGTGCCAGCAGTTTATGGCCGACAGGGGGCGAAGGGGGAGGGGAAGATACGCAGTATTTT
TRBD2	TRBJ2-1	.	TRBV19	CASSITSGIEQFF	TGTGCCAGTAGTATTACTAGCGGGATCGAGCAGTTCTTC
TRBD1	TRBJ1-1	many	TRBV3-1	CASSHRLGQGMNTEAFF	TGTGCCAGCAGCCACCGTCTGGGACAGGGGATGAACACTGAAGCTTTCTTT
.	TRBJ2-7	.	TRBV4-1	CASSQVGRNFDEQYF	TGCGCCAGCAGCCAAGTGGGCAGGAACTTCGACGAGCAGTACTTC
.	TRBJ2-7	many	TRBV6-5	CASSYTGYEQYF	TGTGCCAGCAGTTACACGGGCTACGAGCAGTACTTC
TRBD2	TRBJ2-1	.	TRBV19	CASSFLSGRLGNEQFF	TGTGCCAGTAGTTTCCTAAGCGGGAGGCTAGGCAATGAGCAGTTCTTC
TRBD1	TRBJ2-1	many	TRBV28	CAITGGELSSYNEQFF	TGTGCCATAACAGGGGGCGAACTCAGCTCCTACAATGAGCAGTTCTTC